This T cell receptor beta chain originates from a study of T cells in Graves' hyperthyroidism and ophthalmopathy. Germline V CDR1 and CDR2: MGHDK, SYGVNS. V was trimmed by 2 bases and J by 3 bases, leaving 5 bases between them. The CDR3 contains 12 residues. This clonotype has just a few counts. Amplified TCR beta CDR3 regions came from RNA transcripts. HTBI primers drove first-round RT-PCR of the TCR CDR3. MiXCR, run by TCRdb on the multiplex PCR reads, gives a single entry per CDR3 protein. The sample lists 550,000 to 800,000 distinct CDR3 sequences; 15% to 20% were seen once. This TCR was sampled from a man over 45 with Graves' hyperthyroidism. Input material: blood. The chain recombines TRBV25-1 with TRBJ2-7; no definite D call. The CDR3 loop reads CASSEHNYEQYF. DNA of the CDR3: TGTGCCAGCAGTGAACACAACTACGAGCAGTACTTC.